Sequencing of this TCR beta chain was carried out in a study of blood T cell repertoires in COVID-19. In the authors' methods: Cell counts per sample came from amplifying reference gene primers. The table came from immunoSEQ multiplex PCR; TCRdb's copy has only in-frame clones and leaves some out. Clone size and the V and J calls come from that table; the DNA yielded D and trimming. This sample has a few hundred thousand clones, with roughly 76% found just once. Germline CDR1 is MNHEY and CDR2 is SVGAGI. The CDR3 contains 14 residues. Trimming stripped 0 bases from V and 3 bases from J, with 9 bases between.

The receptor's source is a human donor in a cohort sampled during active COVID-19. The chain has TRBV6-5 and TRBJ2-7, with a weak D call TRBD2 (5 bases). Source material: peripheral blood. CDR3 sequence: CASSYSTGNYEQYF. The DNA of the CDR3 is TGTGCCAGCAGTTACTCGACGGGGAACTACGAGCAGTACTTC.